This T cell receptor beta chain was found in a study of regulatory T cells in long-lasting Graves disease. Study-wide context: Antithyroid drug use was under 3 months in newly diagnosed Graves' patients. Study findings and constraints: Persistent disease showed a preference for TRBV28, TRBJ1-2 and TRBJ2-5.

The CDR3 has 15 residues. Germline values: CDR1 DFQATT, CDR2 SNEGSKA (reference sequence). The junction had 9 bases not matched to a gene; V was cut back by 3 bases and J by 4 bases. This clonotype was observed a few times. Its antigen remains unidentified. Time point defined: newly diagnosed GD, antithyroid drugs for less than 3 months. After RNA was extracted from PBMCs, the TCR library was made from it. Arm-PCR of CDR3 regions and iRepertoire HTBI primers were the basis on which TCR beta libraries were built. Via MiXCR, TCRdb re-called the multiplex PCR reads, giving one row per CDR3 protein. This table holds some 460,000 distinct CDR3 sequences, roughly 15% found once. The same data also contributed to another study, on T cells in Graves' hyperthyroidism and ophthalmopathy.

The chain has TRBV20-1 and TRBJ2-7; TRBD2 aligns across 10 bases. The sequenced sample was peripheral blood mononuclear cells (PBMCs), obtained at new diagnosis, from a patient treated with antithyroid drugs. The receptor's source is a man in his forties with Graves disease. The CDR3 sequence: CSASRPQGLAYEQYF. In DNA, the CDR3 is TGCAGTGCTAGTCGCCCCCAGGGACTAGCGTACGAGCAGTACTTC.